The 14 T cell receptor beta chains below all came from one sample that was sequenced in a study of T cell responses to AZD1222 COVID-19 vaccine. Clones were sequenced by immunoSEQ multiplex PCR, and TCRdb holds only the in-frame ones, with some missing. Of about 110,000 clones in the sample, around 90% are singletons; the top ten hold 7% to 9%. The source material was peripheral blood, sampled 28 days after the second AZD1222 dose. The receptors originated from an adult who received the AZD1222 COVID-19 vaccine.

This clone was detected only a few times. V is TRBV5-6 and J is TRBJ1-2; no clear D gene. Germline V gene lookup returns CDR1 SGHDT and CDR2 YYEEEE. V was clipped by 4 bases and J by 4 bases, with 8 bases between them. This CDR3 comprises 12 residues. The CDR3 nucleotides read TGTGCCAGCAGCCTCTGGGGCTATGGCTACACCTTC. It codes for CASSLWGYGYTF.

To note about this clone: The same CDR3 arises from other DNA sequences in this sample as well. The J gene is TRBJ2-7, the V gene TRBV18, with TRBD1 matching 8 bases. In germline, CDR1 is KGHSH, CDR2 LQKENI. The trim removed 3 bases at V and 4 bases at J, leaving 5 bases unmatched. This CDR3 region has 14 residues. This CDR3 is CASSPRTGLYEQYF. DNA for the CDR3: TGTGCCAGCTCACCCCGGACAGGGTTATACGAGCAGTACTTC.

V and J are TRBV7-3 and TRBJ1-2; 9 bases line up with TRBD1. V was clipped by 2 bases and J by 6 bases; unmatched bases: 1. There are 13 residues in the CDR3. Germline V gene sequence: CDR1 SGHTA, CDR2 FQGTGA. The CDR3 bases are TGTGCCAGCAGCTTACGACAGGGGGATGGCTACACCTTC. Its protein product is CASSLRQGDGYTF.

This chain links TRBV7-2 with TRBJ1-6, with D possibly matching TRBD1 (5 bases). Germline V gene lookup returns CDR1 SGHTA and CDR2 FQGNSA. CDR3 length: 14 amino acids. V was trimmed by 7 bases and J by 7 bases, leaving 14 bases between them. CDR3 loop: CASTPRTGNSPLHF. DNA for the CDR3: TGTGCCAGCACCCCCCGAACAGGCAATTCACCCCTCCACTTT. The full variable domain, in which reference TRBV7-2 and TRBJ1-6 provide the parts outside the CDR3, is GAGVSQSPSNKVTEKGKDVELRCDPISGHTALYWYRQSLGQGLEFLIYFQGNSAPDKSGLPSDRFSAERTGGSVSTLTIQRTQQEDSAVYLCASTPRTGNSPLHFGNGTRLTVT.

This chain links TRBV9 with TRBJ2-1, with D possibly TRBD1 on 6 matching bases. The CDR3 is 15 amino acids. V was clipped by 1 base and J by 4 bases, with 12 bases between them. Germline V gives CDR1 SGDLS, CDR2 YYNGEE. CDR3 DNA: TGTGCCAGCAGCGTAACTACCGGACAGTACAATGAGCAGTTCTTC. Translation gives CASSVTTGQYNEQFF.

CDR3 bases: TGTGCCAGCTCCCTATCGCAGGCGGGCACCGGGGAGCTGTTTTTT. Its protein is CASSLSQAGTGELFF. This chain uses TRBV18 with TRBJ2-2, with D possibly matching TRBD2 (5 bases). The CDR3 length is 15 residues. V was pared by 6 bases and J by 4 bases, with 15 bases between. Germline CDR1 is KGHSH and CDR2 is LQKENI.

The chain uses TRBV11-3 and TRBJ2-5; 8 bases are a match to TRBD1. The germline gives CDR1 SGHNT, CDR2 YENEEA. The trim removed 1 base at V and 1 base at J, leaving 8 bases unmatched. The CDR3 contains 17 residues. For the CDR3, the DNA is TGTGCCAGCAGCTTAGTAACGTCAGGGGGCGGCCAAGAGACCCAGTACTTC. It translates to CASSLVTSGGGQETQYF. The full variable domain, with the rest looked up from reference TRBV11-3 and TRBJ2-5, is EAGVVQSPRYKIIEKKQPVAFWCNPISGHNTLYWYLQNLGQGPELLIRYENEEAVDDSQLPKDRFSAERLKGVDSTLKIQPAELGDSAVYLCASSLVTSGGGQETQYFGPGTRLLVL.

The chain recombines TRBV11-2 with TRBJ2-5; D is uncertain. V shed 8 bases and J shed 5 bases, with 15 bases lying between them. The CDR3 totals 13 residues. Germline values: CDR1 SGHAT, CDR2 FQNNGV. CDR3 sequence (DNA): TGTGCCAGCTCCCCAGGATCTGCCGAGACCCAGTACTTC. It encodes CASSPGSAETQYF.

V and J are TRBV14 and TRBJ1-6; D gene unclear. Germline assignment: CDR1 SGHDN and CDR2 FVKESK. V dropped 3 bases and J dropped 8 bases, with 5 bases sitting between them. The CDR3 consists of 12 residues. CDR3 loop: CASSHYYSPLHF. The CDR3 DNA reads as TGTGCCAGCAGCCATTATTATTCACCCCTCCACTTT.

This chain links TRBV5-1 with TRBJ2-1; 7 positions agree with TRBD1. Per germline, CDR1 SGHRS and CDR2 YFSETQ. The ends lost 4 bases at V and 5 bases at J; junction bases unmatched: 6. This CDR3 contains 14 residues. This chain's CDR3 is CASSPGTVDNEQFF. For the CDR3, the DNA is TGCGCCAGCAGCCCGGGGACAGTTGACAATGAGCAGTTCTTC.

The chain carries TRBV12-3 or TRBV12-4 and TRBJ1-3; D not resolved. Trimming took off 3 bases at V and 6 bases at J, with 9 bases between the two ends. This CDR3 has 13 residues. The CDR3 reads CASSFFLSNTIYF. CDR3 sequence (DNA): TGTGCCAGCAGTTTTTTCCTCTCAAACACCATATATTTT.

The V gene is TRBV11-1, the J gene TRBJ2-1, with 11 bases identical to TRBD2. Per the germline V gene, CDR1 is SGHAT and CDR2 is FQDESV (reference sequence). CDR3 size: 15 residues. With 1 base clipped from V and 5 bases from J, the junction kept 1 base outside the gene matches. The CDR3 region has the DNA TGTGCCAGCAGCTTAGTAGCGGGGGGGCACAATGAGCAGTTCTTC. Amino acids: CASSLVAGGHNEQFF.

V usage is TRBV5-1 and J usage is TRBJ2-2, with 8 bases fitting TRBD2. Germline CDR1 SGHRS, CDR2 YFSETQ. V shed 0 bases, J shed 4 bases, and the junction held 11 bases outside the gene matches. CDR3 length equals 18 residues. In DNA form, the CDR3 reads TGCGCCAGCAGCTTGGTGCCGGGGGGGCCGGTTGGCACCGGGGAGCTGTTTTTT. Protein sequence: CASSLVPGGPVGTGELFF.

This clone was seen once. The rearrangement uses TRBV21-1 and TRBJ1-1. TRBV21-1 is described as a pseudogene. CDR3 size: 18 residues. CDR3 nucleotides: TGTGCCAGCAGCAAAGGTAGTCGGGGGGCAATGACGAACACTGAAGCTTTCTTT. Translating it yields CASSKGSRGAMTNTEAFF.